Listed here is a single T cell receptor beta chain. The antigen remains unidentified. The record originates from a study of CD8 T cells in ankylosing spondylitis. Study-level findings and limits: CD8+ disease-linked clones were present at relatively low frequencies in blood. A TCR beta motif of fewer than ten highly homologous variants appeared characteristic of ankylosing spondylitis blood.

Germline V CDR1 and CDR2: SGHAT, FQNNGV. CDR3 size: 20 residues. Trimming at V came to 2 bases and at J to 5 bases, leaving 19 bases not matched to a gene. Using its own MiXCR run on the 5' RACE reads, TCRdb lists one record per CDR3 protein. The sample holds around 120,000 distinct CDR3 sequences; approximately 9.7% are singletons and the top ten take 2.5% to 4%. The chain combines TRBV11-2 with TRBJ2-1, with 9 nucleotides matching TRBD2. The sequence was obtained from a male donor with ankylosing spondylitis or in good health (not recorded which). Sequencing was done on a sample of blood, either unsorted or a sorted T cell fraction (not recorded which). The DNA for the CDR3 is TGTGCCAGCAGCTTACCCTCGACTAGCGGTAATGGGGACAGACACAATGAGCAGTTCTTC. Translating gives CASSLPSTSGNGDRHNEQFF.